This passage covers 21 T cell receptor beta chains from one sample sequenced in a study of cytomegalovirus exposure and HLA in healthy donors. 60 Vbeta and 13 Jbeta primers were used in PCR. Method: immunoSEQ multiplex PCR; TCRdb's copy keeps in-frame clones and lacks some. The table includes about 160,000 clones, 84% detected once. The sequenced material came from PBMCs. These receptors all come from a young man in good health and CMV-seronegative.

This clone showed up just once. The J gene is TRBJ1-5, the V gene TRBV19, with 7 bases identical to TRBD1. CDR1 and CDR2 (germline): LNHDA, SQIVND (reference sequence). Trimming at V came to 0 bases and at J to 5 bases, leaving 4 bases not matched to a gene. The CDR3 has 15 residues. CDR3 in DNA: TGTGCCAGTAGTATAGAAGGGGGCGGGTATCAGCCCCAGCATTTT. It yields the protein CASSIEGGGYQPQHF.

The rearrangement joins TRBV7-2 to TRBJ2-3, with D possibly matching TRBD2 (6 bases). Trimming stripped 5 bases from V and 5 bases from J, with 8 bases between. There are 12 residues in the CDR3. Germline values: CDR1 SGHTA, CDR2 FQGNSA. CDR3 loop: CASSGGLDTQYF. The CDR3 DNA follows: TGTGCCAGCAGCGGGGGGTTAGATACGCAGTATTTT.

This clone came up once. The CDR3 reads CASTSGTGTDTQYF. CDR3 DNA sequence: TGCGCCAGCACTTCAGGGACAGGCACAGATACGCAGTATTTT. The chain is built from TRBV5-1 and TRBJ2-3, with 7 bases that match TRBD1. V lost 6 bases and J lost 1; bases outside the gene matches: 5. This CDR3 is 14 amino acids long. CDR1 and CDR2 from the germline V gene are SGHRS and YFSETQ.

CDR3 nucleotides: TGTGCCAGCAGTCCAAGTGGGATCCAGGGGGAGAATGAGCAGTTCTTC. Its protein is CASSPSGIQGENEQFF. The chain links TRBV28 to TRBJ2-1; 7 nucleotides align to TRBD1. CDR1 and CDR2 from the germline V gene are MDHEN and SYDVKM. This CDR3 spans 16 amino acids. J lost 7 bases, V lost 5 bases, and 14 bases had no gene match. Combining the CDR3 with reference TRBV28 and TRBJ2-1 gives the whole variable domain DVKVTQSSRYLVKRTGEKVFLECVQDMDHENMFWYRQDPGLGLRLIYFSYDVKMKEKGDIPEGYSVSREKKERFSLILESASTNQTSMYLCASSPSGIQGENEQFFGPGTRLTVL.

In its sample, this clone was seen a few times. This chain uses TRBV6-5 with TRBJ2-1; 8 positions agree with TRBD2. The germline CDR1 and CDR2 sequences are MNHEY and SVGAGI. Trimming took 6 bases from V and 8 from J; bases not matched to a gene: 9. The CDR3 has 14 amino acids. This CDR3 reads CASSRSGGFYEQFF. The CDR3 nucleotides are TGTGCCAGCAGCCGCAGCGGGGGATTCTATGAGCAGTTCTTC.

This clone was recorded a few times. This rearrangement joins TRBV29-1 to TRBJ2-1; D possibly corresponds to TRBD1 (7 bases). This CDR3 has 17 amino acids. The germline V and J ends were trimmed by 7 bases and 4 bases, with 26 bases remaining between them. The germline V gene encodes CDR1 SQVTM and CDR2 ANQGSEA. For the CDR3, the DNA is TGCAGCGCTGGGGGGACAGAAAGGGGGGCTAGGTACAATGAGCAGTTCTTC. Its translation: CSAGGTERGARYNEQFF.

This clone was found a few times. Here the CDR3 DNA reads TGTGCCTGGAGTGTTGTGGGCGGAAACACCATATATTTT. Translating gives CAWSVVGGNTIYF. The J gene is TRBJ1-3, the V gene TRBV30, with D uncertain. The germline V gene encodes CDR1 GTSNPN and CDR2 SVGIG (reference sequence). The CDR3 is 13 residues long. V shed 0 bases and J shed 4 bases, with 7 bases lying between them.

The rearrangement joins TRBV2 to TRBJ2-1; possibly TRBD2 for D (7 bases). The CDR3 consists of 15 residues. Between the trimmed V and J ends, which lost 5 bases and 7 bases, there was a span of 18 bases. In germline, CDR1 is SNHLY, CDR2 FYNNEI. CDR3 bases: TGTGCCAGCAGTCCTAGGGGGGGCCCCTGGAATGAGCAGTTCTTC. Translation: CASSPRGGPWNEQFF.

V and J are TRBV2 and TRBJ1-5, with D tentatively TRBD1 (6 bases). The CDR3 sequence is 17 residues long. Germline CDR1 SNHLY, CDR2 FYNNEI. V lost 0 bases and J 1 base, leaving 13 bases between the germline ends. The CDR3: CASSEALWQGSNQPQHF. CDR3 sequence (DNA): TGTGCCAGCAGTGAAGCCTTATGGCAGGGGAGCAATCAGCCCCAGCATTTT.

V gene TRBV28 combines with J gene TRBJ2-3, with 16 positions matching TRBD2. V trimming: 6 bases; J trimming: 1 base; junction bases outside the gene matches: 1. Germline V gives CDR1 MDHEN, CDR2 SYDVKM. This CDR3 has 16 amino acids. The CDR3 loop reads CASSGTSGGGTDTQYF. In DNA, the CDR3 is TGTGCCAGCAGCGGGACTAGCGGGGGGGGCACAGATACGCAGTATTTT.

The chain links TRBV5-1 to TRBJ2-5, with D perhaps TRBD2 (5 bases). Per the germline V gene, CDR1 is SGHRS and CDR2 is YFSETQ. The CDR3 is made up of 14 amino acids. The V end was cut by 0 bases, the J end by 5 bases, with 11 bases between. Here the CDR3 reads CASSLGEGVETQYF. CDR3 nucleotides: TGCGCCAGCAGCTTGGGCGAGGGAGTCGAGACCCAGTACTTC.

This clone showed up just a few times. V usage is TRBV7-9 and J usage is TRBJ2-7, with a possible D match to TRBD1 (7 bases). Deletions cut 5 bases from V and 0 bases from J, with 20 bases between. CDR3 length: 17 amino acids. The germline V gene encodes CDR1 SEHNR and CDR2 FQNEAQ (reference sequence). The CDR3 DNA reads TGTGCCAGCAGCCCCATCACGGGGGACAGCCCCTCCTACGAGCAGTACTTC. This encodes CASSPITGDSPSYEQYF.

This chain uses TRBV4-1 with TRBJ1-4; D might be TRBD1 (5 bases). CDR1 MGHRA and CDR2 YSYEKL come from the germline V gene. Trimming shortened V by 3 bases and J by 4 bases, and 9 bases separated the two germline ends. The CDR3 spans 14 residues. This chain's CDR3 is CASSQTVLNEKLFF. The CDR3 nucleotides read TGCGCCAGCAGCCAGACAGTCCTTAATGAAAAACTGTTTTTT.

This rearrangement joins TRBV28 to TRBJ1-5; possible D gene TRBD1, 6 bases. V lost 8 bases and J lost 5, with 19 bases in between. The CDR3 loop spans 15 amino acids. Germline values: CDR1 MDHEN, CDR2 SYDVKM. CDR3 coding DNA: TGTGCCAGCGAGGAGCACGGCAGGGGCCATCAGCCCCAGCATTTT. This gives the protein CASEEHGRGHQPQHF.

This clone appeared a single time. CDR3 in DNA: TGTGCCAGCAGCCTTACCGGGACAGGGGCCACCGGGGAGCTGTTTTTT. Amino acids: CASSLTGTGATGELFF. The chain has TRBV9 and TRBJ2-2, with TRBD1 identical over 10 bases. V was pared by 4 bases and J by 4 bases, with 7 bases of the junction left unmatched. The CDR3 covers 16 residues. Germline CDR1 reads SGDLS; CDR2 reads YYNGEE. The variable domain in full, completed from reference TRBV9 and TRBJ2-2, reads DSGVTQTPKHLITATGQRVTLRCSPRSGDLSVYWYQQSLDQGLQFLIQYYNGEERAKGNILERFSAQQFPDLHSELNLSSLELGDSALYFCASSLTGTGATGELFFGEGSRLTVL.

V usage is TRBV28 and J usage is TRBJ2-7; D unclear. Deletions cut 3 bases from V and 2 bases from J, with 11 bases between. CDR3 length: 14 amino acids. CDR1 and CDR2 (germline): MDHEN, SYDVKM. In DNA form, the CDR3 reads TGTGCCAGCAGTTTTGTCGGGTTAGCCTACGAGCAGTACTTC. It codes for CASSFVGLAYEQYF.

CDR3 sequence: CASSYAAGGYQPQHF. CDR3 DNA sequence: TGTGCCAGCAGTTACGCGGCAGGGGGTTACCAGCCCCAGCATTTT. V usage is TRBV6-5 and J usage is TRBJ1-5; the match to TRBD1 covers 7 bases. Germline CDR1 MNHEY, CDR2 SVGAGI. This CDR3 contains 15 residues. V lost 2 bases to trimming and J lost 7 bases; unmatched junction nucleotides: 8.

This chain joins TRBV7-9 and TRBJ1-1; D is ambiguous. The CDR3 sequence is 15 residues long. The V gene lost 1 base and the J gene lost 1 base, with 10 bases spanning the gap. The germline V gene encodes CDR1 SEHNR and CDR2 FQNEAQ (reference sequence). The CDR3 DNA sequence: TGTGCCAGCAGCTTAGTCGCCGGAGCGAACACTGAAGCTTTCTTT. Its protein product is CASSLVAGANTEAFF.

The rearrangement joins TRBV29-1 to TRBJ2-5, with a possible D match to TRBD2 (6 bases). The CDR3 extends over 12 amino acids. Germline CDR1 reads SQVTM; CDR2 reads ANQGSEA. Trimming pared 6 bases from V and 11 bases from J, leaving 19 bases between. This CDR3 is CSVTRGGGDQYF. The CDR3 DNA reads as TGCAGCGTAACAAGGGGTGGAGGGGATCAGTACTTC.

The genes are TRBV10-3 and TRBJ1-6, with 11 bases aligning to TRBD1. CDR3 length equals 14 residues. V lost 10 bases, J lost 7 bases, and 6 bases stayed unmatched. CDR1 and CDR2 from the germline V gene are ENHRY and SYGVKD. CDR3 in amino acids: CANGQGARNSPLHF. The DNA for the CDR3 is TGTGCCAACGGACAGGGGGCCCGCAATTCACCCCTCCACTTT.

The chain joins TRBV5-8 to TRBJ2-1; perhaps TRBD2 as D (5 bases). V lost 3 bases and J lost 8, with 15 bases in between. Per germline, CDR1 SGHTS and CDR2 YDEGEE. The CDR3 covers 14 residues. CDR3 DNA sequence: TGTGCCAGCAGCTCTGACACTAGGGCTGATGAGCAGTTCTTC. Its protein product is CASSSDTRADEQFF. The full variable domain, with the rest looked up from reference TRBV5-8 and TRBJ2-1, is EAGVTQSPTHLIKTRGQQATLRCSPISGHTSVYWYQQALGLGLQFLLWYDEGEERNRGNFPPRFSGRQFPNYSSELNVNALELEDSALYLCASSSDTRADEQFFGPGTRLTVL.